This T cell receptor beta chain was sequenced during a study of cytomegalovirus exposure and HLA in healthy donors. General study findings and limits: The study listed 164 cytomegalovirus-associated TCR beta chains.

This table comes from immunoSEQ multiplex PCR, and its TCRdb copy is limited to in-frame clones, with some not included. The sample has more than 95,000 clones, approximately 88% seen once. A remark on this clone: The antigen remains unidentified.

The TCR sequence derives from a man aged 18 to 29 in good health and CMV-seronegative. The sequencing input was PBMCs.

In DNA form, the CDR3 reads TGCGCCAGCAGCTTGGACGGGACAGACTCCTACGAGCAGTACTTC. It is translated as CASSLDGTDSYEQYF. This chain joins TRBV5-1 and TRBJ2-7, with 7 bases fitting TRBD1. This CDR3 spans 15 amino acids. CDR1 SGHRS and CDR2 YFSETQ come from the germline V gene. J was trimmed by 0 bases and V by 0 bases; bases with no gene match: 3.